The rows below give T cell receptor beta chains drawn from one sample of a study of blood T cells in healthy people across ages. TCRdb reprocessed the 5' RACE reads with MiXCR, giving one entry per CDR3 protein. This table has more than 800,000 distinct CDR3 sequences, 40% to 45% appearing once. Sequencing was carried out using blood. Source of these receptors: a woman between 55 and 75 years old in good health. CDR3s include the opening cysteine and the closing phenylalanine or tryptophan. The order of the fields is D gene, clone size, V gene, J gene, CDR3 DNA, CDR3 protein. The D gene is left open where the match is weak. For some rows the clone size is stated as once, few or many, or as a class when expanded; others skip it.

D gene: TRBD1
clone size: NA
V gene: TRBV6-1
J gene: TRBJ2-1
CDR3 DNA: TGTGCCAGCAACCGGGACAGCTTTAAATCCCAAAGATTTTACAATGAGCAGTTCTTC
CDR3 protein: CASNRDSFKSQRFYNEQFF

D gene: NA
clone size: NA
V gene: TRBV5-6
J gene: TRBJ2-2
CDR3 DNA: TGTGCCAGCAGCTTGGGACCAGGGGGGACCGGGGAGCTGTTTTTT
CDR3 protein: CASSLGPGGTGELFF

D gene: TRBD1
clone size: NA
V gene: TRBV11-1
J gene: TRBJ2-3
CDR3 DNA: TGTGCCAGCAGCTTAGGTACCAACAGGGGTCCCACAGATACGCAGTATTTT
CDR3 protein: CASSLGTNRGPTDTQYF

D gene: TRBD1
clone size: NA
V gene: TRBV7-9
J gene: TRBJ2-5
CDR3 DNA: TGTGCCAGCAGCATATGGGACAGGGATGAGACCCAGTACTTC
CDR3 protein: CASSIWDRDETQYF

D gene: NA
clone size: few
V gene: TRBV20-1
J gene: TRBJ2-7
CDR3 DNA: TGCAGTGCCTCCAGACTGGGGAGCTACGAGCAGTACTTC
CDR3 protein: CSASRLGSYEQYF

D gene: NA
clone size: NA
V gene: TRBV29-1
J gene: TRBJ2-5
CDR3 DNA: TGCAACGTTGAGAGGGCCGACCCAGAGACCCAGTACTTC
CDR3 protein: CNVERADPETQYF

D gene: NA
clone size: NA
V gene: TRBV20-1
J gene: TRBJ1-2
CDR3 DNA: TGCAGTGCTAGTAAGGGGGACTATGGCTACACCTTC
CDR3 protein: CSASKGDYGYTF

D gene: TRBD2
clone size: NA
V gene: TRBV12-3/TRBV12-4
J gene: TRBJ2-3
CDR3 DNA: TGTGCCAGCAGTTCCCGAACGCCGGGACTAGCTTTTGTACGCACAGATACGCAGTATTTT
CDR3 protein: CASSSRTPGLAFVRTDTQYF

D gene: TRBD2
clone size: NA
V gene: TRBV29-1
J gene: TRBJ2-1
CDR3 DNA: TGCAGCGTTGTTCGTTTAGGTGGGAGGGACAATGAGCAGTTCTTC
CDR3 protein: CSVVRLGGRDNEQFF

D gene: TRBD1
clone size: NA
V gene: TRBV9
J gene: TRBJ2-5
CDR3 DNA: TGTGCCAGCCAGGGGGCAGGGGAGACCCAGTACTTC
CDR3 protein: CASQGAGETQYF

D gene: NA
clone size: NA
V gene: TRBV20-1
J gene: TRBJ2-3
CDR3 DNA: TGCAGTGCTAGGAGGACGTCTGATACGCAGTATTTT
CDR3 protein: CSARRTSDTQYF

D gene: TRBD2
clone size: few
V gene: TRBV20-1
J gene: TRBJ2-4
CDR3 DNA: TGCAGTGCTAGAGCCCCGGCTAGCGGGAGGGTTAACATTCAGTACTTC
CDR3 protein: CSARAPASGRVNIQYF

D gene: NA
clone size: few
V gene: TRBV13
J gene: TRBJ2-3
CDR3 DNA: TGTGCCAGCAGTTTCTCCGCCGATGGGAGAAGCACAGATACGCAGTATTTT
CDR3 protein: CASSFSADGRSTDTQYF

D gene: TRBD2
clone size: NA
V gene: TRBV5-1
J gene: TRBJ2-1
CDR3 DNA: TGCGCCAGCAGTTCCGGGACTAGCGGGAGATCCTACAATGAGCAGTTCTTC
CDR3 protein: CASSSGTSGRSYNEQFF

D gene: NA
clone size: few
V gene: TRBV5-6
J gene: TRBJ2-7
CDR3 DNA: TGTGCCAGCAGCTGGCGTCGGTCCCATCCAGGGAACGAGCAGTACTTC
CDR3 protein: CASSWRRSHPGNEQYF

D gene: TRBD2
clone size: NA
V gene: TRBV20-1
J gene: TRBJ2-5
CDR3 DNA: TGCAGTGCCCCACATACTACTAGCGCGGATGAGCAGTACTTC
CDR3 protein: CSAPHTTSADEQYF

D gene: TRBD2
clone size: NA
V gene: TRBV12-3/TRBV12-4
J gene: TRBJ2-3
CDR3 DNA: TGTGCCAGCAGTTACCGACTAGCGGAAACGTACACAGATACGCAGTATTTT
CDR3 protein: CASSYRLAETYTDTQYF

D gene: TRBD2
clone size: NA
V gene: TRBV14
J gene: TRBJ2-2
CDR3 DNA: TGTGCCAGCAGCCGCCGAGGACTAGCGGGAACCGGGGAGCTGTTTTTT
CDR3 protein: CASSRRGLAGTGELFF

D gene: TRBD2
clone size: many
V gene: TRBV27
J gene: TRBJ2-7
CDR3 DNA: TGTGCCAGCTGGGGACTAGCGGGAGCTGGAGACTACGAGCAGTACTTC
CDR3 protein: CASWGLAGAGDYEQYF

D gene: NA
clone size: NA
V gene: TRBV15
J gene: TRBJ2-7
CDR3 DNA: TGTGCCACCAGCAGAGATCGCCGGGGTACTGTGAAGCAGTACTTC
CDR3 protein: CATSRDRRGTVKQYF

D gene: TRBD1
clone size: few
V gene: TRBV6-6
J gene: TRBJ2-4
CDR3 DNA: TGTGCCAGCTCGACAGGGGCAGGGGAGCAGTACTTC
CDR3 protein: CASSTGAGEQYF

D gene: NA
clone size: NA
V gene: TRBV27
J gene: TRBJ1-6
CDR3 DNA: TGTGCCAGCAGTTTATCCCCCGACGGCTATAATTCACCCCTCCACTTT
CDR3 protein: CASSLSPDGYNSPLHF

D gene: NA
clone size: few
V gene: TRBV20-1
J gene: TRBJ2-1
CDR3 DNA: TGCAGTGCTAGACTCCTTATGCTAGCGTCTCGGGATGAGCAGTTCTTC
CDR3 protein: CSARLLMLASRDEQFF

D gene: TRBD1
clone size: NA
V gene: TRBV14
J gene: TRBJ1-4
CDR3 DNA: TGTGCCAGCAGCCGGAGACGGACAGGGGGAAATGAAAAACTGTTTTTT
CDR3 protein: CASSRRRTGGNEKLFF

D gene: NA
clone size: NA
V gene: TRBV5-1
J gene: TRBJ2-1
CDR3 DNA: TGCGCCAGCAGCTTGGATCCGACTAGTTTCTACAATGAGCAGTTCTTC
CDR3 protein: CASSLDPTSFYNEQFF

D gene: NA
clone size: once
V gene: TRBV12-3/TRBV12-4
J gene: TRBJ1-1
CDR3 DNA: TGTGCCAGCAGTTTTGCCTGGGCAGGCCCGAACACTGAAGCTTTCTTT
CDR3 protein: CASSFAWAGPNTEAFF

D gene: NA
clone size: few
V gene: TRBV20-1
J gene: TRBJ2-5
CDR3 DNA: TGCAGTGCTGAGGCCCCCCCGGGCCAACGGGACCAAGAGACCCAGTACTTC
CDR3 protein: CSAEAPPGQRDQETQYF

D gene: NA
clone size: once
V gene: TRBV4-3
J gene: TRBJ2-7
CDR3 DNA: TGCGCCAGCAGCCAAGATCTGGCTGCAAAAACCTACGAGCAGTACTTC
CDR3 protein: CASSQDLAAKTYEQYF

D gene: TRBD2
clone size: NA
V gene: TRBV28
J gene: TRBJ2-3
CDR3 DNA: TGTGCCAGCAGTTTAATCCTAACGGGTAGCGGGAGGCAAACTAGCACAGATACGCAGTATTTT
CDR3 protein: CASSLILTGSGRQTSTDTQYF

D gene: TRBD1
clone size: NA
V gene: TRBV7-9
J gene: TRBJ2-3
CDR3 DNA: TGTGCCAGCAGCCTGAAACAGGGGAAGGAGCGGGATACGCAGTATTTT
CDR3 protein: CASSLKQGKERDTQYF

D gene: NA
clone size: NA
V gene: TRBV27
J gene: TRBJ1-2
CDR3 DNA: TGTGCCAGCAGTTTACGGGACACCTATGGCTACACCTTC
CDR3 protein: CASSLRDTYGYTF

D gene: NA
clone size: NA
V gene: TRBV4-1
J gene: TRBJ2-1
CDR3 DNA: TGCGCCAGCAGCCGCGCCCTCGGGGGTGAGCAGTTCTTC
CDR3 protein: CASSRALGGEQFF

D gene: NA
clone size: few
V gene: TRBV7-3
J gene: TRBJ2-1
CDR3 DNA: TGTGCCAGCAGCTTAATCGTCGGACCTAACAATGAGCAGTTCTTC
CDR3 protein: CASSLIVGPNNEQFF

D gene: TRBD2
clone size: few
V gene: TRBV29-1
J gene: TRBJ2-7
CDR3 DNA: TGCAGCGTTGGGAGACTAGCGGAGGGCTACGAGCAGTACTTC
CDR3 protein: CSVGRLAEGYEQYF

D gene: NA
clone size: NA
V gene: TRBV21-1
J gene: TRBJ2-3
CDR3 DNA: TGTGCCAGCAGCGTTTGCCAGGACAGGGTAGGAGATACGCAGTATTTT
CDR3 protein: CASSVCQDRVGDTQYF

D gene: NA
clone size: once
V gene: TRBV6-1
J gene: TRBJ2-7
CDR3 DNA: TGTGCCAGCGGTCAACGGGGGGCGCGCGAGCAGTACTTC
CDR3 protein: CASGQRGAREQYF

D gene: NA
clone size: NA
V gene: TRBV3-1
J gene: TRBJ2-7
CDR3 DNA: TGTGCCAGCCCGGACCGGGGATCCTACGAGCAGTACTTC
CDR3 protein: CASPDRGSYEQYF

D gene: TRBD1
clone size: many
V gene: TRBV6-1
J gene: TRBJ2-7
CDR3 DNA: TGTGCCAGCAGTATACGGACAGGTGGCTACGAGCAGTACTTC
CDR3 protein: CASSIRTGGYEQYF

D gene: TRBD1
clone size: NA
V gene: TRBV6-1
J gene: TRBJ2-1
CDR3 DNA: TGTGCCAGCAGTGCCCGGGACAGGGGTAACAATGAGCAGTTCTTC
CDR3 protein: CASSARDRGNNEQFF

D gene: TRBD1
clone size: few
V gene: TRBV19
J gene: TRBJ2-3
CDR3 DNA: TGTGCCACCCAGGGGGCTGGCACAGATACGCAGTATTTT
CDR3 protein: CATQGAGTDTQYF

D gene: TRBD1
clone size: NA
V gene: TRBV20-1
J gene: TRBJ1-1
CDR3 DNA: TGCAGTGCTACTCGGGACAGGGTTTCAAGCACTGAAGCTTTCTTT
CDR3 protein: CSATRDRVSSTEAFF

D gene: NA
clone size: NA
V gene: TRBV7-9
J gene: TRBJ2-7
CDR3 DNA: TGTGTCAGCAGCTTAAGACAGGCCCCCTACGAGCAGTACTTC
CDR3 protein: CVSSLRQAPYEQYF

D gene: NA
clone size: once
V gene: TRBV12-3/TRBV12-4
J gene: TRBJ2-3
CDR3 DNA: TGTGCCAGCAGTTTACGGGGACGGGGCAGCACAGATACGCAGTATTTT
CDR3 protein: CASSLRGRGSTDTQYF

D gene: NA
clone size: NA
V gene: TRBV6-2/TRBV6-3
J gene: TRBJ1-1
CDR3 DNA: TGTGCCAGCACCTCTTTTGGGATGGGTGAAGCTTTCTTT
CDR3 protein: CASTSFGMGEAFF

D gene: TRBD2
clone size: few
V gene: TRBV4-1
J gene: TRBJ2-1
CDR3 DNA: TGCGCCAGCAGCCAAGAGGGGCGGGAGGGCTACAATGAGCAGTTCTTC
CDR3 protein: CASSQEGREGYNEQFF

D gene: TRBD2
clone size: NA
V gene: TRBV20-1
J gene: TRBJ2-7
CDR3 DNA: TGCAGTGCTAGTGAGCGGGGGTACGAGCAGTACTTC
CDR3 protein: CSASERGYEQYF

D gene: NA
clone size: NA
V gene: TRBV7-9
J gene: TRBJ1-1
CDR3 DNA: TGTGCCAGCAGCTTAGAGCAGGGACCCTACACTGAAGCTTTCTTT
CDR3 protein: CASSLEQGPYTEAFF

D gene: NA
clone size: NA
V gene: TRBV28
J gene: TRBJ2-6
CDR3 DNA: TGTGCCAGCAGTAGCGGATGTTCTGGGGCCAACGTCCTGACTTTC
CDR3 protein: CASSSGCSGANVLTF

D gene: NA
clone size: NA
V gene: TRBV20-1
J gene: TRBJ1-2
CDR3 DNA: TGCAGTGCTAGATTGGGAAACGTACCTTATGGTTACACCTTC
CDR3 protein: CSARLGNVPYGYTF

D gene: NA
clone size: NA
V gene: TRBV11-3
J gene: TRBJ2-3
CDR3 DNA: TGTGCCAGCAGCGGAGGACGCTTGAATACGCAGTATTTT
CDR3 protein: CASSGGRLNTQYF

D gene: NA
clone size: NA
V gene: TRBV20-1
J gene: TRBJ2-5
CDR3 DNA: TGCAGTGCTAGGGACCCATCGAGCGAAGGGACCCAGTACTTC
CDR3 protein: CSARDPSSEGTQYF

D gene: NA
clone size: NA
V gene: TRBV12-3/TRBV12-4
J gene: TRBJ1-5
CDR3 DNA: TGTGCCAGCGGAATTGGGCCCCAGCATTTT
CDR3 protein: CASGIGPQHF

D gene: TRBD2
clone size: NA
V gene: TRBV20-1
J gene: TRBJ2-3
CDR3 DNA: TGCAGTGTCGCGCCGGCTTCTAGCGGGAGCACAGATACGCAGTATTTT
CDR3 protein: CSVAPASSGSTDTQYF

D gene: NA
clone size: NA
V gene: TRBV9
J gene: TRBJ2-5
CDR3 DNA: TGTGCCAGCAGCTCCTCTCCTGATAACAATGAGCAGTACTTC
CDR3 protein: CASSSSPDNNEQYF

D gene: TRBD2
clone size: few
V gene: TRBV10-2
J gene: TRBJ2-1
CDR3 DNA: TGCGCCAGCAATGAGGGACTATTCGGTTACAATGAGCAGTTCTTC
CDR3 protein: CASNEGLFGYNEQFF

D gene: NA
clone size: NA
V gene: TRBV29-1
J gene: TRBJ2-7
CDR3 DNA: TGCAGCGTCGACAGTGTTTTGGTGGGGACAACATCCTACAATGAGCAGTACTTC
CDR3 protein: CSVDSVLVGTTSYNEQYF

D gene: NA
clone size: NA
V gene: TRBV29-1
J gene: TRBJ2-1
CDR3 DNA: TGCAGCGTTGACCCCCCCGGGGTAGGTGAGCAGTTCTTC
CDR3 protein: CSVDPPGVGEQFF

D gene: TRBD2
clone size: NA
V gene: TRBV19
J gene: TRBJ2-4
CDR3 DNA: TGTGCCAGTAGGGCAACGACTAGCGGGGGGAACATTCAGTACTTC
CDR3 protein: CASRATTSGGNIQYF

D gene: TRBD1
clone size: NA
V gene: TRBV9
J gene: TRBJ2-7
CDR3 DNA: TGTGCCAGCAGCGTAGGGCAGGGGGCCCCCTACGAGCAGTACTTC
CDR3 protein: CASSVGQGAPYEQYF

D gene: NA
clone size: NA
V gene: TRBV10-3
J gene: TRBJ2-2
CDR3 DNA: TGTGCCATCGGTGAAGGGGCTAGCAGCGGAGCCGGGGAGCTGTTTTTT
CDR3 protein: CAIGEGASSGAGELFF